The TCR beta chain under discussion was sequenced for a study of CD8+ T cells in alopecia areata. RNA, once extracted, was reverse transcribed into cDNA for use as the sequencing template. Generated by immunoSEQ multiplex PCR, the TCRdb table keeps only in-frame clones and is missing some. The sample counts some 120,000 clones, none seen once; the ten largest own about 19%. With respect to this clone: Genes and germline come from the mouse. The CDR3 extends 4 residues past the end of the read, so its final part is completed from the germline J gene.

The CDR3 contains 17 residues. CDR1 NNHDY and CDR2 SYVADS come from the germline V gene. Trimming removed 3 bases from V and 1 base from J; junction bases left unmatched: 6. The V call is TRBV13-3, the J call TRBJ2-5, with 12 positions matching TRBD2. The clonotype was recovered from a C3H/HeJ mouse with alopecia areata. The strain's MHC type: H2-k. Sequenced sample: lesional skin. CDR3 DNA, as far as it was read: TGTGCCAGCAGTGGGCCGGGACTGGGGGGTTACCAAGAC. Encoded protein: CASSGPGLGGYQD. The entire CDR3 protein reads CASSGPGLGGYQDTQYF. Combining the CDR3 with reference TRBV13-3 and TRBJ2-5 gives the whole variable domain EAAVTQSPRSKVAVTGGKVTLSCHQTNNHDYMYWYRQDTGHGLRLIHYSYVADSTEKGDIPDGYKASRPSQENFSLILELASLSQTAVYFCASSGPGLGGYQDTQYFGPGTRLLVL.